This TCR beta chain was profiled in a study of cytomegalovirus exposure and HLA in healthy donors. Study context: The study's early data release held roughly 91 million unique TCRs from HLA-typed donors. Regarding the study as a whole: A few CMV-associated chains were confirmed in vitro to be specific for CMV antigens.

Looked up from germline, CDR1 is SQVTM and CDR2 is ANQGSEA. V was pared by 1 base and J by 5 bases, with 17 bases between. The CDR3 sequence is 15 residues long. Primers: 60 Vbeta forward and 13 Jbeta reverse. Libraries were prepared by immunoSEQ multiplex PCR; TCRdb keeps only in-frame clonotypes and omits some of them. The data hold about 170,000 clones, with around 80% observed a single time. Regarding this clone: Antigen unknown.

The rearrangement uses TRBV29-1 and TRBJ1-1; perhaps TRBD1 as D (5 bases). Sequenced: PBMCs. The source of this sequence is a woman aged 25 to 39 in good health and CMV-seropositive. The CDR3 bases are TGCAGCGTTGAAGCCCAATACCGGGGGGTGACTGAAGCTTTCTTT. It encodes CSVEAQYRGVTEAFF.